The 8 T cell receptor beta chains below come from one sample, sequenced in a study of T cell changes during pregnancy in multiple sclerosis. Profiling relied on immunoSEQ multiplex PCR, and the TCRdb table lists in-frame clones only, not all of them. The repertoire holds about 75,000 clones, about 90% seen once, with about 0.9% in the top ten. The sequencing used peripheral blood, collected in the first trimester of pregnancy. These receptors were obtained from a female donor in good health, enrolled as a control in a pregnancy study.

This chain links TRBV18 with TRBJ1-4; 7 nucleotides line up with TRBD1. Germline V gene sequence: CDR1 KGHSH, CDR2 LQKENI. The CDR3 is 14 amino acids. V gave up 8 bases and J gave up 8 bases; unmatched junction bases: 11. The CDR3 reads CASATTGSEEKLFF. In DNA, the CDR3 is TGTGCCAGCGCCACGACAGGGAGTGAAGAAAAACTGTTTTTT.

The chain employs TRBV29-1 and TRBJ1-4; D unresolved. From germline, CDR1 is SQVTM and CDR2 ANQGSEA. The CDR3 spans 15 residues. Trimming took off 1 base at V and 8 bases at J, with 17 bases between the two ends. The CDR3 DNA reads TGCAGCGTTGAAGGTCCTGGGAGGAGTCGAGAAAAACTGTTTTTT. It encodes CSVEGPGRSREKLFF.

J is TRBJ2-1 and V is TRBV5-1, with TRBD2 identical over 9 bases. This CDR3 has 16 residues. V trimming: 5 bases; J trimming: 9 bases; junction bases outside the gene matches: 15. Germline values: CDR1 SGHRS, CDR2 YFSETQ. The CDR3, as DNA: TGCGCCAGCAGTCCCCGATCAAGCGGGGGGTTGGGTGAGCAGTTCTTC. It is translated as CASSPRSSGGLGEQFF.

The gene calls are TRBV28 and TRBJ1-1; 9 bases match TRBD1. With V trimmed by 7 bases and J by 8 bases, 14 bases remained unmatched. CDR1 MDHEN and CDR2 SYDVKM come from the germline V gene. CDR3 size: 15 residues. CDR3 coding DNA: TGTGCCAGCACCCTTCAGACAGGGGGGTGGGTGGAAGCTTTCTTT. Translating it yields CASTLQTGGWVEAFF.

In this sample, this clone turned up once. This chain links TRBV10-3 with TRBJ1-4; D remains unclear. The germline V gene encodes CDR1 ENHRY and CDR2 SYGVKD. Trimming took off 0 bases at V and 6 bases at J, with 5 bases between the two ends. The CDR3 loop spans 13 amino acids. DNA for the CDR3: TGTGCCATCAGTGAGTCCTTTGATGAAAAACTGTTTTTT. Translating it yields CAISESFDEKLFF.

V gene TRBV27 combines with J gene TRBJ1-2; 7 bases are shared with TRBD1. The CDR3 is 16 residues long. Germline V gene data show CDR1 as MNHEY and CDR2 as SMNVEV (reference sequence). V dropped 5 bases and J dropped 7; count of bases not matched to a gene: 16. The CDR3 is CASSPPPDRVGSGYTF. CDR3 nucleotides: TGTGCCAGCAGTCCGCCCCCCGACAGGGTCGGGAGTGGCTACACCTTC.

CDR3 DNA: TGTGCCAGCAGCACTCTCGGGGACACTGAAGCTTTCTTT. Translated: CASSTLGDTEAFF. This sequence joins TRBV7-2 and TRBJ1-1, with no clear D. Trimming stripped 5 bases from V and 3 bases from J, with 10 bases between. There are 13 residues in the CDR3. Per germline, CDR1 SGHTA and CDR2 FQGNSA.

The rearrangement uses TRBV7-6 and TRBJ2-7, with 9 bases fitting TRBD1. CDR3 length: 15 amino acids. Germline loops: CDR1 SGHVS, CDR2 FNYEAQ. V was clipped by 1 base and J by 5 bases; unmatched bases: 6. CDR3 region: CASSLVWDRVHEQYF. The CDR3 DNA reads TGTGCCAGCAGCTTAGTATGGGACAGGGTCCACGAGCAGTACTTC.